The source of this T cell receptor (beta chain) is a study of T cell repertoires in cytomegalovirus infection. Study in general: Public signatures in TCR beta pointed to CMV infection and matching HLA type.

The CDR3 length is 12 residues. CDR1 and CDR2 (germline): KGHSH, LQKENI. Trimming took 3 bases from V and 5 from J, leaving 7 bases between them. This clonotype was seen many times. The antigen is undetermined. TCRdb passed the reads through MiXCR, listing each CDR3 protein once. This table has about 280,000 distinct CDR3 sequences, less than 25% appearing once. General study points: Dominating the ex vivo response were TCR beta clonotypes that were CMV-specific and HLA-C-restricted.

The sample in question was cultured PBMCs, obtained from culture after CMV antigen stimulation. This clonotype was sampled from a human donor in good health (CMV status not recorded). Some clones in this sample may be carry-over from other donors' samples. The rearrangement uses TRBV18 and TRBJ2-5, with D hard to call. The CDR3 DNA sequence: TGTGCCAGCTCACCCATGGGTGAGACCCAGTACTTC. Protein product: CASSPMGETQYF.